Listed here is a single T cell receptor beta chain. Authors' processing steps: Cell counts per sample came from amplifying reference gene primers. Clones were sequenced by immunoSEQ multiplex PCR, and TCRdb holds only the in-frame ones, with some missing. The V and J calls and clone size are taken from that table; D and trimming were inferred from the DNA. The sample contains about 170,000 clones, 82% of which appear only once. The V and J ends lost 2 bases and 2 bases, in that order; junction bases with no gene match: 11. The length of the CDR3 is 17 residues. Looked up from germline, CDR1 is LGHNA and CDR2 is YNFKEQ. The data were obtained in a study of blood T cell repertoires in COVID-19. Study information: The samples span acute and convalescent COVID-19 from the United States, Italy and Spain. T cells, B-cell-depleted T cells, or PBMCs supplied cDNA or gDNA.

Sequenced material: peripheral blood. The chain carries TRBV4-2 and TRBJ2-7; 8 bases line up with TRBD2. This TCR derives from a woman in her 70s with acute or convalescent COVID-19. The CDR3: CASSQTMAAGVTYEQYF. DNA of the CDR3: TGTGCCAGCAGCCAAACAATGGCAGCGGGGGTAACCTACGAGCAGTACTTC.